This T cell receptor beta chain was recovered during a study of technical replicates of blood from several donors. Sequenced by immunoSEQ multiplex PCR; TCRdb stores in-frame clones only, minus some. The table shows under 95,000 clones, with about 94% occurring only once. With 5 bases removed from V and 5 bases from J, the gap between germline ends came to 18 bases. The CDR3 sequence is 15 residues long. CDR1 is SGHVS and CDR2 is FQNEAQ in the germline V gene. V and J are TRBV7-8 and TRBJ1-2; D is unresolved. The source material was T cells isolated from PBMCs. The sequence came from a human donor in good health. The CDR3 DNA reads as TGTGCCAGCAGCCCGGGAAGGGCGAGAGGGTATGGCTACACCTTC. Residues: CASSPGRARGYGYTF. Complete variable domain (other parts from reference TRBV7-8 and TRBJ1-2): GAGVSQSPRYKVAKRGQDVALRCDPISGHVSLFWYQQALGQGPEFLTYFQNEAQLDKSGLPSDRFFAERPEGSVSTLKIQRTQQEDSAVYLCASSPGRARGYGYTFGSGTRLTVV.